This T cell receptor (beta chain) was documented in a study of cytomegalovirus exposure and HLA in healthy donors. Study information: A later analysis reported the 100 to 150 validation repertoires used the same platform as the roughly 670 first-cohort repertoires.

TCRdb keeps only in-frame clones here, not all; method: immunoSEQ multiplex PCR. The repertoire holds some 250,000 clones, with 90% as singletons. V lost 5 bases to trimming and J lost 8 bases; unmatched junction nucleotides: 12. Germline CDR1 is SGHVS and CDR2 is FQNEAQ. This CDR3 is 16 amino acids long. Sequencing was done on a sample of PBMCs. The receptor comes from a woman aged 18-30 years in good health and CMV-seronegative. The rearrangement joins TRBV7-8 to TRBJ1-6, with TRBD1 matching over 7 bases. CDR3 amino acids: CASSPLGRGSDSPLHF. DNA of the CDR3: TGTGCCAGCAGCCCGTTGGGCAGGGGGTCGGATTCACCCCTCCACTTT.